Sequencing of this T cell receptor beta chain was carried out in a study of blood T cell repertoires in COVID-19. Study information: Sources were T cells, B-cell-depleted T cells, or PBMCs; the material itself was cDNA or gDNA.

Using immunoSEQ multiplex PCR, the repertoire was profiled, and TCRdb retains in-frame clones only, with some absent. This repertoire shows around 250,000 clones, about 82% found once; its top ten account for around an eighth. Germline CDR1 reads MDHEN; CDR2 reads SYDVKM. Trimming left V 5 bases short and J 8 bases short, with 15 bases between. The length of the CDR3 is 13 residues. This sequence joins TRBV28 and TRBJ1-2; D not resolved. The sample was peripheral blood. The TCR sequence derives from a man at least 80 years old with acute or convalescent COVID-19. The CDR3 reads CASSLSGGWGYTF. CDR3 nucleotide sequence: TGTGCCAGCAGTCTCTCGGGAGGCTGGGGCTACACCTTC.